The clone carrying this TCR beta chain has just one count. The sample is drawn from a study of blood T cell repertoires in COVID-19. Only in-frame clones appear in the TCRdb table, and some are missing; sequencing was by immunoSEQ multiplex PCR. Of about 280,000 clones listed, roughly 91% are singletons. Germline V CDR1 and CDR2: MRHNA, SNTAGT. Deletions cut 3 bases from V and 0 bases from J, with 9 bases between. The CDR3 consists of 16 residues. This sequence originates from a woman aged 25-40 years with COVID-19, enrolled during active disease. Sequencing was performed on peripheral blood. The V and J genes are TRBV6-4 and TRBJ1-6; unclear D gene. CDR3 DNA: TGTGCCAGCAGTGAGCGGTTCAGCTCCTATAATTCACCCCTCCACTTT. This gives the protein CASSERFSSYNSPLHF.